This TCR beta chain comes out of a study of cytomegalovirus exposure and HLA in healthy donors. Study summary: Some 200 million T cells yielded approximately 110 million unique TCR beta sequences in earlier analysis.

This clone occurred a few times. Its antigen is undetermined. Germline CDR1 and CDR2: SGHVS and FQNEAQ. Trimming removed 1 base from V and 3 bases from J; junction bases left unmatched: 5. This CDR3 spans 15 amino acids. Unrecorded immune exposure was likely among donors, who were nominally healthy when sampled. PCR used 60 Vbeta primers and 13 Jbeta primers. Measured with immunoSEQ multiplex PCR; TCRdb has only the in-frame clones, and not every one. This table has approximately 150,000 clones, approximately 81% appearing once. General study points: Prior analysis indicated that the majority of TCR beta V segments exhibited productivity approximately 87% or approximately 30% of the time.

This clonotype originated in a female donor in good health and CMV-seronegative. The J gene is TRBJ2-7, the V gene TRBV7-8; TRBD2 agrees at 8 bases. Sequencing input: PBMCs. The CDR3 is CASSLDAGGGYEQYF. The DNA for the CDR3 is TGTGCCAGCAGCTTAGACGCGGGAGGTGGCTACGAGCAGTACTTC.